Listed below are T cell receptor beta chains from one sample, sequenced in a study of beta chain features in type 1 diabetes. Generated by immunoSEQ multiplex PCR, the TCRdb table keeps only in-frame clones and is missing some. This table holds about 700,000 clones, over 10% found once. Material: naive CD4+ T cells from blood. The receptors shown here come from a man between 18 and 35 years old with type 1 diabetes. Both conserved end residues are part of each CDR3. D genes are given only for firm matches. Only part of the rows carry a size: once, few, many, or a class if the clone is expanded.

v_call,j_call,d_call,clone_size,cdr3_nt,cdr3_aa
TRBV4-1,TRBJ2-3,-,few,TGCGCCAGCAGCCAACGTGAAGGGGGTGCAGATACGCAGTATTTT,CASSQREGGADTQYF
TRBV7-6,TRBJ2-1,-,-,TGTGCCAGCAGCTTAGTCCCTCCTCTACCCAACACGTTACAGGAGCAGTTCTTC,CASSLVPPLPNTLQEQFF
TRBV28,TRBJ1-2,-,-,TGTGCCACCCGCGCCGGGACCGACTATGGCTACACCTTC,CATRAGTDYGYTF
TRBV2,TRBJ2-3,-,few,TGTGCCAGCAGTGACGGGATTTTTGCAGATACGCAGTATTTT,CASSDGIFADTQYF
TRBV30,TRBJ1-1,-,-,TGTGCCTGGAGTGTATTAGTATCCTCGGCTGAAGCTTTCTTT,CAWSVLVSSAEAFF
TRBV18,TRBJ2-5,-,-,TGTGCCAGCTCACCACGGCAGGGAGAGACCCAGTACTTC,CASSPRQGETQYF
TRBV28,TRBJ1-5,TRBD1,-,TGTGCCAGCAGTCCCCGGATACCAGGGGGGAATCAGCCCCAGCATTTT,CASSPRIPGGNQPQHF
TRBV10-3,TRBJ1-2,-,-,TGTGCCATCAGTGAGTCTGTAATATTCGGGGCAAACCCATATGGCTACACCTTC,CAISESVIFGANPYGYTF
TRBV9,TRBJ2-7,-,few,TGTGCCAGCAGCGTAGACGGGGGCTACGAGCAGTACTTC,CASSVDGGYEQYF
TRBV2,TRBJ2-5,-,-,TGTGCCAGCAGGGGCCCTAGGGCGGACCGCCGGGAGACCCAGTACTTC,CASRGPRADRRETQYF
TRBV9,TRBJ1-4,-,-,TGTGCCAGCAGCCTAGGGGGAGGTGGGGAAAAACTGTTTTTT,CASSLGGGGEKLFF
TRBV6-5,TRBJ2-7,-,few,TGTGCCAGCAGTTACGCGGACAGCTCCTACGAGCAGTACTTC,CASSYADSSYEQYF
TRBV28,TRBJ2-3,-,-,TGTGCCAGCAGTCCCCTGCTCGGGGGGCGCACAGATACGCAGTATTTT,CASSPLLGGRTDTQYF
TRBV15,TRBJ1-4,TRBD1,-,TGTGCCACCAGCCCGACCCGGGACAGGGTCCAAAAACTGTTTTTT,CATSPTRDRVQKLFF
TRBV2,TRBJ1-2,-,-,TGTGCCAGCAGTGTTTATTCGGGAGCAAACTATGGCTACACCTTC,CASSVYSGANYGYTF
TRBV25-1,TRBJ2-5,TRBD1,few,TGTGCCAGCAGTCCGGGACAGGGGTTTCTAGCCCAAGAGACCCAGTACTTC,CASSPGQGFLAQETQYF
TRBV10-3,TRBJ2-2,-,few,TGTGCCATCACGGAATCTAACACCGGGGAGCTGTTTTTT,CAITESNTGELFF
TRBV28,TRBJ1-4,-,-,TGTGCCAGCAGTTTGACGGCGAATGAAAAACTGTTTTTT,CASSLTANEKLFF
TRBV10-3,TRBJ2-2,TRBD1,few,TGTGCCATCAGTGTTGACAGGGGATCCACCGGGGAGCTGTTTTTT,CAISVDRGSTGELFF
TRBV15,TRBJ1-1,TRBD1,-,TGTGCCACCAGCGAAATGACAGGGTCGCACACTGAAGCTTTCTTT,CATSEMTGSHTEAFF
TRBV6-1,TRBJ2-5,-,-,TGTGCCAGCAGTGCTAGAGGGTCCCTTTACCAAGAGACCCAGTACTTC,CASSARGSLYQETQYF
TRBV4-1,TRBJ1-5,TRBD1,few,TGCGCCAGCAGCCAACCCACAGGGGACGCGCGCAATCAGCCCCAGCATTTT,CASSQPTGDARNQPQHF
TRBV28,TRBJ2-1,TRBD2,-,TGTGCCAGCAGGGCCGGGGGGGCTCAGTTAAATGAGCAGTTCTTC,CASRAGGAQLNEQFF
TRBV30,TRBJ1-6,TRBD1,-,TGTGCCTGGAGTCCATGGAAGACAGGGCCCTATAATTCACCCCTCCACTTT,CAWSPWKTGPYNSPLHF
TRBV6-5,TRBJ1-2,TRBD1,-,TGTGCCAGCAGCCCTGGACAGGGGGCAGGGGGCTACACCTTC,CASSPGQGAGGYTF